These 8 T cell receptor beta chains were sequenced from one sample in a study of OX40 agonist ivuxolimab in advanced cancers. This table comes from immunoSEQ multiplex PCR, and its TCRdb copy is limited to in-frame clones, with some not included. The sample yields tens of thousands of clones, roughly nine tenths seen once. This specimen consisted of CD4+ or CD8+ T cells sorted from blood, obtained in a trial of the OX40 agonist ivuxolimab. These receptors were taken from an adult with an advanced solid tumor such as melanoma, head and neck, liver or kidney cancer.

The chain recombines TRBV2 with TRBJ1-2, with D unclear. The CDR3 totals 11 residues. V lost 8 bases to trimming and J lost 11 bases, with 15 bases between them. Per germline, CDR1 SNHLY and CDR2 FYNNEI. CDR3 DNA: TGTGCCAGCGGCTGGCAGACTGATTACACCTTC. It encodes CASGWQTDYTF.

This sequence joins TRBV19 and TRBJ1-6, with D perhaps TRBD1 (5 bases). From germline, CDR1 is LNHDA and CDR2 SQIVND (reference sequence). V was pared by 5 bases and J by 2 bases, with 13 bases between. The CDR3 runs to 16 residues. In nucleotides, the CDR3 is TGTGCCAGTAGTGTCACTGGGACCGCCTATAATTCACCCCTCCACTTT. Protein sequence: CASSVTGTAYNSPLHF.

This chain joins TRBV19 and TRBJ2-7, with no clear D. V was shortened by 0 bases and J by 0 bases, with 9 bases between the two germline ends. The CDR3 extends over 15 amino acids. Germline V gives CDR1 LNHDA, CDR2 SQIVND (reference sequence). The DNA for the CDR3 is TGTGCCAGTAGTATAGACCGATGGAGCTCCTACGAGCAGTACTTC. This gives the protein CASSIDRWSSYEQYF.

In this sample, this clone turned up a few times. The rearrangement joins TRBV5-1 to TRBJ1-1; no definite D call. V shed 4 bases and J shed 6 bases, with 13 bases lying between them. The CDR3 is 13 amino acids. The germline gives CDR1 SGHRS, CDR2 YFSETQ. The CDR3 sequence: CASSPQAGAEAFF. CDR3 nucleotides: TGCGCCAGCAGCCCGCAAGCTGGCGCTGAAGCTTTCTTT.

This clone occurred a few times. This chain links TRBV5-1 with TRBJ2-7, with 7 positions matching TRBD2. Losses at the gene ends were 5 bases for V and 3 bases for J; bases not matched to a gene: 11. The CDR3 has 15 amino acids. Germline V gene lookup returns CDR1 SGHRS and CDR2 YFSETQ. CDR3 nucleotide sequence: TGCGCCAGCAGAAAAGGCGGCGGGAGCCTCTACGAGCAGTACTTC. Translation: CASRKGGGSLYEQYF.

CDR3 in amino acids: CASSQETKGWGYNEQFF. The CDR3 region has the DNA TGCGCCAGCAGCCAAGAGACGAAGGGCTGGGGTTACAATGAGCAGTTCTTC. V is TRBV4-1 and J is TRBJ2-1, with no clear D. With 0 bases removed from V and 4 bases from J, the gap between germline ends came to 16 bases. The CDR3 loop spans 17 amino acids. The V gene's germline CDR1 is MGHRA and CDR2 YSYEKL.

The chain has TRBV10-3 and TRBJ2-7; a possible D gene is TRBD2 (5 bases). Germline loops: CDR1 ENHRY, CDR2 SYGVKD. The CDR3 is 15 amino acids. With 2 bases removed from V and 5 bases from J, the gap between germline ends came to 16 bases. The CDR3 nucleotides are TGTGCCATCAGTGAGGTATCGGGGTGGGTCCACGAGCAGTACTTC. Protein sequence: CAISEVSGWVHEQYF.

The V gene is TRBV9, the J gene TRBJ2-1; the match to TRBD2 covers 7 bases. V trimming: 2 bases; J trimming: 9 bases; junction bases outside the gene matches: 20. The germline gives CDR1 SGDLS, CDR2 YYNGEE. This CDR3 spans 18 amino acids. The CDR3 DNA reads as TGTGCCAGCAGCGTGGGGTTGCTAGCGGAGCTGGACATAGGTGAGCAGTTCTTC. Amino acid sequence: CASSVGLLAELDIGEQFF.